The present TCR beta chain was sequenced within a study of CD8+ T cells in alopecia areata. The wider study: Spontaneously alopecic C3H/HeJ graft donors, about 6-12 months old, gave skin to approximately 6-11-week-old female C3H/HeJ mice.

This clone came up many times. Gene names are mouse gene names. The read terminates 4 residues ahead of where the CDR3 ends, so the germline J gene completes it. The sequencing template was cDNA reverse transcribed from extracted RNA. Repertoires were generated with immunoSEQ multiplex PCR, while TCRdb's copy carries only in-frame clones and drops some. The sample has about 1,700 clones, none seen only once. Germline CDR1 and CDR2: NNHDY and SYVADS. The CDR3 length is 12 residues. V was pared by 5 bases and J by 2 bases, with 0 bases of the junction left unmatched. The gene calls are TRBV13-3 and TRBJ1-2; 7 nucleotides agree with TRBD1. This clonotype originated in a C3H/HeJ mouse with alopecia areata. The MHC haplotype recorded for the strain is H2-k. Source material: skin. The CDR3 protein is CASRTGNSDYTF. The sequenced CDR3 bases are TGTGCCAGCAGGACAGGGAACTCC.